This T cell receptor beta chain comes out of a study of cytomegalovirus exposure and HLA in healthy donors. Study-level information: One earlier analysis, a look at about 179 million T cells, found roughly 120 million unique TCR beta sequences. Membership in the Caucasian-associated ancestry cluster was found for around 85% of a few hundred genotyped donors.

Regarding the study as a whole: HLA alleles showed associations with 16,951 TCR beta sequences in a later analysis, at a 0.05 false discovery rate.

Use of 60 Vbeta and 13 Jbeta primers characterized the PCR. Original data processing: Counted up in a later analysis, unique TCR beta chains came to approximately 77 million, with around 12 million shared. Repertoires were generated with immunoSEQ multiplex PCR, while TCRdb's copy carries only in-frame clones and drops some. That table gives V, J and clone size, and the DNA gave D and trimming. The sample contains 100,000 to 150,000 clones, about 80% of which appear only once. This clone was seen a few times. What it binds is unknown. The germline V gene encodes CDR1 SGDLS and CDR2 YYNGEE. The CDR3 sequence is 14 residues long. With 0 bases removed from V and 11 bases from J, the gap between germline ends came to 17 bases.

The genes are TRBV9 and TRBJ1-2; D possibly corresponds to TRBD1 (6 bases). The receptor comes from a woman aged 40-49 years in good health and CMV-seronegative. The specimen sequenced was PBMCs. The CDR3, as DNA: TGTGCCAGCAGCGTAGGCGACCACAGGGAAGTATACACCTTC. Protein: CASSVGDHREVYTF.